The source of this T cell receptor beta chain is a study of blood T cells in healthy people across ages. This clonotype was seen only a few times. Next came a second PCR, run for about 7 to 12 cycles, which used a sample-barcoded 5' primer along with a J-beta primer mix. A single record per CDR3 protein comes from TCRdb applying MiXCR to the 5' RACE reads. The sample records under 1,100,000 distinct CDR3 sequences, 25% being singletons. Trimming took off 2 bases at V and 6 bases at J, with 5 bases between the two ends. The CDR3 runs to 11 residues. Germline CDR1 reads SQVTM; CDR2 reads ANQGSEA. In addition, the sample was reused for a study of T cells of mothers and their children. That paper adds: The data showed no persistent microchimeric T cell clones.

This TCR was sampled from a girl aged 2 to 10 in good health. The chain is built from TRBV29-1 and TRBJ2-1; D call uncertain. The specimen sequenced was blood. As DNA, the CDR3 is TGCAGCGTTGAAAAACCCAATGAGCAGTTCTTC. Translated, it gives CSVEKPNEQFF.